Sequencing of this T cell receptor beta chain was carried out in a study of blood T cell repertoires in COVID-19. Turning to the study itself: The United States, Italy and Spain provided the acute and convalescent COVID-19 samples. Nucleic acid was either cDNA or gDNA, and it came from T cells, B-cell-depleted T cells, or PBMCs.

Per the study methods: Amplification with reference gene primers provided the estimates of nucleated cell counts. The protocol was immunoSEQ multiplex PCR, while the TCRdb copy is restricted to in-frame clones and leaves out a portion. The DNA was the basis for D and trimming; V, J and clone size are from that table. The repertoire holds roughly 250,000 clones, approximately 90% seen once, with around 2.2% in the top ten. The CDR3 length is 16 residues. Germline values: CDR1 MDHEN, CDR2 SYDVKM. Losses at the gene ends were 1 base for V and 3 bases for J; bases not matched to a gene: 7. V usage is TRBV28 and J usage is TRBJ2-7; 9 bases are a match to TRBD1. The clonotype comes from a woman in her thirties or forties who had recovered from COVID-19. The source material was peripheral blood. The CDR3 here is CASSLSPGQGRYEQYF. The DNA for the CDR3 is TGTGCCAGCAGTTTATCGCCGGGACAGGGCCGCTACGAGCAGTACTTC.